This T cell receptor beta chain was sequenced during a study of cytomegalovirus exposure and HLA in healthy donors. PCR employed 60 Vbeta and 13 Jbeta primers. Sequencing was performed with immunoSEQ multiplex PCR; in TCRdb, only in-frame clones are kept and a portion is missing. The sample records some 130,000 clones, over 60% being singletons. CDR1 is MNHEY, CDR2 SVGAGI, per germline. The CDR3 has 16 amino acids. V dropped 4 bases and J dropped 4; count of bases not matched to a gene: 5. A single count supports this clone. This sequence was found in a male donor in good health and CMV-seropositive. This chain joins TRBV6-5 and TRBJ2-3; 13 bases map to TRBD2. Sequenced: PBMCs. Here the CDR3 DNA reads TGTGCCAGCAGTTCAGGGACTAGCGGGAAGGCAGATACGCAGTATTTT. Translation gives CASSSGTSGKADTQYF.